This TCR beta chain was recorded in a study of blood T cell repertoires in COVID-19. Across the whole study: Acute and convalescent COVID-19 samples came from the United States, Italy and Spain. PBMCs, B-cell-depleted T cells, or T cells were the source of the cDNA or gDNA that made up the material.

CDR1 SGHNT and CDR2 YYREEE come from the germline V gene (reference sequence). This CDR3 has 16 amino acids. V dropped 0 bases and J dropped 2 bases, with 13 bases sitting between them. Per the study methods: For nucleated cells, counts were estimated from reference gene primer amplification. Clones were sequenced by immunoSEQ multiplex PCR, and TCRdb holds only the in-frame ones, with some missing. Clonal size and the V and J genes are those of that table, whereas D and trimming came from the DNA. The repertoire holds a few hundred thousand clones, with more than 80% as singletons. Sequencing was carried out using peripheral blood. This clonotype was obtained from a woman aged 35 to 49 with acute or convalescent COVID-19. The chain links TRBV5-4 to TRBJ2-3, with D possibly matching TRBD2 (5 bases). In DNA form, the CDR3 reads TGTGCCAGCAGCTTGGTAGGCGGGTCTGTCACAGATACGCAGTATTTT. Amino acid sequence: CASSLVGGSVTDTQYF.